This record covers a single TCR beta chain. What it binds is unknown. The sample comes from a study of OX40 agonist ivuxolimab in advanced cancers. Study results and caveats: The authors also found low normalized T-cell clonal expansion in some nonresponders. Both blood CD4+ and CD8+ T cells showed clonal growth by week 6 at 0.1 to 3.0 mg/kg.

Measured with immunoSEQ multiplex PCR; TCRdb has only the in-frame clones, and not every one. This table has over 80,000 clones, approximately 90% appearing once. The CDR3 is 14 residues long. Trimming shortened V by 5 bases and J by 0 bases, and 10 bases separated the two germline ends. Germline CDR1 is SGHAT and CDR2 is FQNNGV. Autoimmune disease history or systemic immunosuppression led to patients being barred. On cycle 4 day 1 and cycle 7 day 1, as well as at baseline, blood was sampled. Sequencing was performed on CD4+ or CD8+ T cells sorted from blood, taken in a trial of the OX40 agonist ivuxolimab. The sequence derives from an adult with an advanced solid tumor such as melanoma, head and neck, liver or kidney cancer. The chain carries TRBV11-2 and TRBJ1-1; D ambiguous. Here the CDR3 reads CASSVATLNTEAFF. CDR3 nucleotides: TGTGCCAGCAGCGTAGCGACTTTGAACACTGAAGCTTTCTTT.